Listed here are 19 T cell receptor beta chains from one sample, sequenced in a study of T cell responses to AZD1222 COVID-19 vaccine. This table comes from immunoSEQ multiplex PCR, and its TCRdb copy is limited to in-frame clones, with some not included. The sample contains roughly 150,000 clones, more than 75% of which appear only once. The material was peripheral blood, obtained 28 days after the second AZD1222 dose. The receptors here all came from an adult who received the AZD1222 COVID-19 vaccine.

The chain combines TRBV2 with TRBJ2-5, with 7 bases that match TRBD2. CDR3 length: 14 amino acids. V lost 3 bases to trimming and J lost 5 bases; unmatched junction nucleotides: 6. From germline, CDR1 is SNHLY and CDR2 FYNNEI. For the CDR3, the DNA is TGTGCCAGCAGTGATCGGACTAGTGCGGAGACCCAGTACTTC. Encoded protein: CASSDRTSAETQYF.

The CDR3 is CACKTTGLVIGPQHF. In DNA, the CDR3 is TGTGCCTGCAAGACTACAGGGTTAGTTATTGGGCCCCAGCATTTT. This chain connects TRBV6-5 to TRBJ1-5, with D tentatively TRBD1 (6 bases). V was pared by 11 bases and J by 9 bases, with 26 bases between. The germline V gene encodes CDR1 MNHEY and CDR2 SVGAGI. The CDR3 spans 15 residues.

The chain carries TRBV3-1 (or the pseudogene TRBV3-2) and TRBJ1-1; D might be TRBD1 (5 bases). Germline V gene sequence: CDR1 LGHDT, CDR2 YNNKEL (reference sequence). Trimming removed 6 bases at V and 12 bases at J, with 17 bases between. The CDR3 consists of 12 residues. CDR3: CASRGRAGVSFF. Written as DNA, the CDR3 is TGTGCCAGCAGGGGACGAGCCGGAGTATCTTTCTTT.

This sequence joins TRBV12-3 or TRBV12-4 and TRBJ2-1; D might be TRBD2 (6 bases). The CDR3 consists of 13 residues. The germline V and J ends were trimmed by 1 base and 10 bases, with 11 bases remaining between them. DNA for the CDR3: TGTGCCAGCAGTTTAGATAGCGGAACAGAGCAGTTCTTC. Its translation: CASSLDSGTEQFF.

This clone was observed once. The J gene is TRBJ1-1, the V gene TRBV2; TRBD1 agrees at 8 bases. After removal of 6 bases from V and 4 bases from J, the junction contained 4 bases not matched to a gene. The V gene's germline CDR1 is SNHLY and CDR2 FYNNEI. The CDR3 contains 13 residues. CDR3 DNA: TGTGCCAGCAGCAACACAGGGGGCACTGAAGCTTTCTTT. Translated: CASSNTGGTEAFF.

The chain is built from TRBV29-1 and TRBJ2-5; the D gene is possibly TRBD2 (5 bases). V was cut by 5 bases and J by 0 bases, with 10 bases left in between. CDR3 length: 13 residues. Germline V gene lookup returns CDR1 SQVTM and CDR2 ANQGSEA. CDR3 loop: CSVPAANQETQYF. The CDR3 DNA follows: TGCAGCGTTCCAGCGGCGAACCAAGAGACCCAGTACTTC.

The chain recombines TRBV24-1 with TRBJ2-3, with a possible D match to TRBD1 (6 bases). This CDR3 has 18 amino acids. V dropped 4 bases and J dropped 2 bases, with 21 bases sitting between them. The germline CDR1 and CDR2 sequences are KGHDR and SFDVKD. This CDR3 is CATSDPRPSGVDTDTQYF. In DNA form, the CDR3 reads TGTGCCACCAGTGACCCCCGCCCCTCAGGGGTGGACACAGATACGCAGTATTTT.

This clone showed up many times. The sample holds other DNA sequences that translate to the same CDR3. J is TRBJ2-2 and V is TRBV7-3; the match to TRBD2 covers 13 bases. Germline lookup yields CDR1 SGHTA and CDR2 FQGTGA. The J segment lost 5 bases and the V segment lost 5 bases, leaving 5 bases of the junction unmatched. The CDR3 consists of 16 residues. The CDR3, as DNA: TGTGCCAGCAGCGGTGGACTAGCGGGAGTTACCGGGGAGCTGTTTTTT. Translated, it gives CASSGGLAGVTGELFF.

CDR3 bases: TGCGCCAGCAGCCTAAATAGAGTGGGGGAAAAACTGTTTTTT. Translation: CASSLNRVGEKLFF. The chain carries TRBV23-1 and TRBJ1-4, with no clear D. TRBV23-1 is noted as an ORF with a role that remains uncertain. This CDR3 region has 14 residues. Trimming left V 6 bases short and J 8 bases short, with 16 bases between.

This clone was seen a single time. This rearrangement joins TRBV2 to TRBJ1-3; no clear D gene. In germline, CDR1 is SNHLY, CDR2 FYNNEI. This CDR3 has 14 residues. V was shortened by 7 bases and J by 0 bases, with 10 bases between the two germline ends. CDR3 coding DNA: TGTGCCAGCACTCCGGGTTTCTCTGGAAACACCATATATTTT. This gives the protein CASTPGFSGNTIYF.

The V and J genes are TRBV4-2 and TRBJ1-6; 7 bases fit TRBD1. CDR1 LGHNA and CDR2 YNFKEQ come from the germline V gene. This CDR3 spans 15 amino acids. J gave up 6 bases and V 4 bases, and 6 bases lay outside the gene matches. The CDR3 region is CASSRTGEGNSPLHF. CDR3 nucleotide sequence: TGTGCCAGCAGCCGCACAGGGGAGGGTAATTCACCCCTCCACTTT.

The chain uses TRBV6-1 and TRBJ2-3; 14 nucleotides line up with TRBD2. J gave up 0 bases and V 4 bases, and 3 bases lay outside the gene matches. The CDR3 is made up of 17 amino acids. CDR1 MNHNS and CDR2 SASEGT come from the germline V gene. CDR3 region: CASSGTSGRTSTDTQYF. CDR3 DNA sequence: TGTGCCAGCAGTGGGACTAGCGGGAGGACTAGCACAGATACGCAGTATTTT.

This clone occurred once. V usage is TRBV15 and J usage is TRBJ2-1; TRBD1 matches at 8 bases. V shed 2 bases and J 8 bases; nucleotides not matched to a gene: 8. This CDR3 has 15 residues. Germline CDR1 and CDR2: LNHNV and YYDKDF (reference sequence). This CDR3 reads CATSRRQGRGDEQFF. CDR3 DNA: TGTGCCACCAGCAGAAGACAGGGGCGGGGTGATGAGCAGTTCTTC.

The chain carries TRBV7-2 and TRBJ1-2; 7 bases are a match to TRBD1. The CDR3 length is 14 residues. V gave up 5 bases and J gave up 5 bases; unmatched junction bases: 8. From germline, CDR1 is SGHTA and CDR2 FQGNSA. CDR3 residues: CASSRDRTSYGYTF. The CDR3 coding sequence is TGTGCCAGCAGCCGGGACAGAACATCTTATGGCTACACCTTC.

The J gene is TRBJ2-2, the V gene TRBV19, with a tentative D call TRBD2 (7 bases). Trimming pared 0 bases from V and 4 bases from J, leaving 18 bases between. The CDR3 totals 18 residues. From germline, CDR1 is LNHDA and CDR2 SQIVND (reference sequence). The DNA of the CDR3 is TGTGCCAGTAGTATAGATGGGGGGTCGCGGGGGCTCACCGGGGAGCTGTTTTTT. Translation: CASSIDGGSRGLTGELFF.

The rearrangement uses TRBV15 and TRBJ2-7, with 11 bases lining up with TRBD2. The CDR3 totals 17 residues. Germline loops: CDR1 LNHNV, CDR2 YYDKDF (reference sequence). Losses at the gene ends were 0 bases for V and 4 bases for J; bases not matched to a gene: 8. CDR3 bases: TGTGCCACCAGCAGAGAGTCTAGCGGGAGGAACTTGTACGAGCAGTACTTC. It specifies CATSRESSGRNLYEQYF.

The chain links TRBV28 to TRBJ1-5, with D tentatively TRBD1 (5 bases). The CDR3 contains 14 residues. The germline CDR1 and CDR2 sequences are MDHEN and SYDVKM. V was trimmed by 8 bases and J by 1 base, leaving 12 bases between them. CDR3 in amino acids: CASFLQGSNQPQHF. CDR3 bases: TGTGCCAGCTTTCTGCAGGGAAGCAATCAGCCCCAGCATTTT.

The V gene is TRBV5-1, the J gene TRBJ1-2, with unresolved D. V dropped 4 bases and J dropped 7 bases, with 11 bases sitting between them. In germline, CDR1 is SGHRS, CDR2 YFSETQ. The CDR3 has 12 amino acids. DNA of the CDR3: TGCGCCAGCAGCACCGGACGTGGTGGCTACACCTTC. Protein: CASSTGRGGYTF.

V is TRBV18 and J is TRBJ2-5; no clear D gene. This CDR3 spans 12 amino acids. Germline lookup yields CDR1 KGHSH and CDR2 LQKENI. Trimming took 1 base from V and 4 from J, leaving 4 bases between them. DNA of the CDR3: TGTGCCAGCTCACCACGGGTAGAGACCCAGTACTTC. Its protein product is CASSPRVETQYF. Full variable domain (outside the CDR3, taken from reference TRBV18 and TRBJ2-5): NAGVMQNPRHLVRRRGQEARLRCSPMKGHSHVYWYRQLPEEGLKFMVYLQKENIIDESGMPKERFSAEFPKEGPSILRIQQVVRGDSAAYFCASSPRVETQYFGPGTRLLVL.